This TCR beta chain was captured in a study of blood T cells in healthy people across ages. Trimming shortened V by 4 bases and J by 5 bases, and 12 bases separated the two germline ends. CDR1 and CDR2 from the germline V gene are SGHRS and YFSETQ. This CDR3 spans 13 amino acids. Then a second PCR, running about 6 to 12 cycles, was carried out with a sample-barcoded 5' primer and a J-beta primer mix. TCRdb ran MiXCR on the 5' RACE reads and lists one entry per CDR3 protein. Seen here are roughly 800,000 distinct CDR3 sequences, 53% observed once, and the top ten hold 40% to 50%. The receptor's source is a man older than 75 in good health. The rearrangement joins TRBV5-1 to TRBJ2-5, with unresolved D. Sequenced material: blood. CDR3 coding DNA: TGCGCCAGCAGCAGCCCCCCGAGCGAGACCCAGTACTTC. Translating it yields CASSSPPSETQYF.